The 2 T cell receptor beta chains in this list originate from one sample, sequenced in a study of cytomegalovirus exposure and HLA in healthy donors. PCR primers comprised 60 Vbeta and 13 Jbeta primers. Sequencing used immunoSEQ multiplex PCR; TCRdb keeps in-frame clones, though not all of them. The sample has 200,000 to 250,000 clones, around 80% seen once. Sequences were obtained from PBMCs. These receptors all come from a woman aged 55-69 years in good health and CMV-seropositive.

Only one count was recorded for this clone. The chain links TRBV6-5 to TRBJ2-2; no clear D gene. The CDR3 extends over 13 amino acids. Germline CDR1 MNHEY, CDR2 SVGAGI. The ends were cut back, 4 bases at V and 4 bases at J, with 7 bases in the middle. As DNA, the CDR3 is TGTGCCAGCAGTTCCCCGGTCACCGGGGAGCTGTTTTTT. As protein: CASSSPVTGELFF.

This clone was counted between two and nine times. V is TRBV2 and J is TRBJ2-5, with a weak D call TRBD2 (6 bases). Germline V gene data show CDR1 as SNHLY and CDR2 as FYNNEI. The CDR3 contains 13 residues. V gave up 5 bases and J gave up 4 bases, with 11 bases separating them. The CDR3 sequence is CASSLSGSETQYF. In DNA form, the CDR3 reads TGTGCCAGCAGTCTTAGCGGTTCAGAGACCCAGTACTTC.